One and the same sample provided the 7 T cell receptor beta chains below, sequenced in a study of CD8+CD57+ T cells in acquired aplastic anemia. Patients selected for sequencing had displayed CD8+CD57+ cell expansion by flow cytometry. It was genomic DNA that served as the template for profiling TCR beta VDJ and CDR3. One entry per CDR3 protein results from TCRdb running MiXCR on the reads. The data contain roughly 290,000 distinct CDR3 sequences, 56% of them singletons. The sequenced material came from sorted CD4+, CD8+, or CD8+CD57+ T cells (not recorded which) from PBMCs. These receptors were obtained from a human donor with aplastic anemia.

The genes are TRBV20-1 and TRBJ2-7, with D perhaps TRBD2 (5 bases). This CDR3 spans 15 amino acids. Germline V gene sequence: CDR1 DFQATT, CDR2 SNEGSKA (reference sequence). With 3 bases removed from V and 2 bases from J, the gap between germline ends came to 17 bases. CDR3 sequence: CSARDFFKGPYEQYF. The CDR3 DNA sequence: TGCAGTGCTAGGGACTTCTTTAAGGGCCCCTACGAGCAGTACTTC.

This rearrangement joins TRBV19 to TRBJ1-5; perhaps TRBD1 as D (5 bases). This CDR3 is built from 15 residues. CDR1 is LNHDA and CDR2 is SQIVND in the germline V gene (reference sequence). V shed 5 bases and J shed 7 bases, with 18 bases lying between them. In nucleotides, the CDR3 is TGTGCCAGTAGTGATCAGGTGGGGGTCATACAGCCCCAGCATTTT. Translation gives CASSDQVGVIQPQHF.

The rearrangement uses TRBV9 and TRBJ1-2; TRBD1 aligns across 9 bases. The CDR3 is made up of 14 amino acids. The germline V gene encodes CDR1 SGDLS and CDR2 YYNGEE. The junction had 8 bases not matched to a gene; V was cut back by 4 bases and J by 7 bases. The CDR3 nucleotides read TGTGCCAGCAGCAAGAGACAGGGGGTTGGTGGCTACACCTTC. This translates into CASSKRQGVGGYTF.

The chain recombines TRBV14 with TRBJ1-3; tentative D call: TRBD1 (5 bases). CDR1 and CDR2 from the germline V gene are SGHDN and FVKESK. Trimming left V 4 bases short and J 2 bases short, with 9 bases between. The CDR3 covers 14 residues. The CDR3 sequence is CASSPLGPGNTIYF. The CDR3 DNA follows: TGTGCCAGCAGCCCCCTGGGACCTGGAAACACCATATATTTT.

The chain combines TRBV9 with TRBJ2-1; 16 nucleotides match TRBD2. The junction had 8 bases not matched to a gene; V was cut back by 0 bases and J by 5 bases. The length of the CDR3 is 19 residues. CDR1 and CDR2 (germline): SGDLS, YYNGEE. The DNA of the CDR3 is TGTGCCAGCAGCGTAGTGCGCGGGACTAGCGGGGGGGGAGACAATGAGCAGTTCTTC. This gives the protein CASSVVRGTSGGGDNEQFF.

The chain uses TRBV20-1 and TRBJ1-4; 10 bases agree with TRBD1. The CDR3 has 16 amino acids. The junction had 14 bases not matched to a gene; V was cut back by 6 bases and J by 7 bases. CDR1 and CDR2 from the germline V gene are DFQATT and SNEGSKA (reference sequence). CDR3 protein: CSAGGGQGSGGEKLFF. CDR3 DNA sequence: TGCAGTGCCGGGGGGGGACAGGGGAGTGGAGGTGAAAAACTGTTTTTT.

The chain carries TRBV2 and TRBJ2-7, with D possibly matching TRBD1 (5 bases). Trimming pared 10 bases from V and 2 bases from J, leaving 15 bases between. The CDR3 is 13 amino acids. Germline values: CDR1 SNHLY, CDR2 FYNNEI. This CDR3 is CATTGSTTYEQYF. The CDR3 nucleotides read TGTGCCACTACAGGTAGTACGACCTACGAGCAGTACTTC.